The TCR beta chain under discussion was sequenced for a study of OX40 agonist ivuxolimab in advanced cancers. Study overall: Three partial responders included one hepatocellular carcinoma patient and two cutaneous melanoma patients.

The assay was immunoSEQ multiplex PCR, and TCRdb's table has in-frame clones only and misses some. Here the sample spans some 70,000 clones, roughly nine tenths being singletons. Germline V gene lookup returns CDR1 SGHRS and CDR2 YFSETQ. The CDR3 contains 14 residues. V was trimmed by 6 bases and J by 4 bases, leaving 16 bases between them. The source is an adult with an advanced solid tumor such as melanoma, head and neck, liver or kidney cancer. This chain connects TRBV5-1 to TRBJ1-1; the D is unclear. The input for sequencing was CD4+ or CD8+ T cells sorted from blood, taken in a trial of the OX40 agonist ivuxolimab. This CDR3 is CASMVAPASTEAFF. The DNA for the CDR3 is TGCGCCAGCATGGTCGCCCCCGCGTCCACTGAAGCTTTCTTT. The variable domain in full, completed from reference TRBV5-1 and TRBJ1-1, reads KAGVTQTPRYLIKTRGQQVTLSCSPISGHRSVSWYQQTPGQGLQFLFEYFSETQRNKGNFPGRFSGRQFSNSRSEMNVSTLELGDSALYLCASMVAPASTEAFFGQGTRLTVV.